The clone carrying this T cell receptor (beta chain) was picked up one time. Ophthalmopathy patients showed a Clinical Activity Score of at least 3, NOSPECS grade of at least 4 and duration under 3 months. Amplified regions were TCR beta CDR3 sequences from RNA transcripts. Using the HTBI primer set, a first-round RT-PCR was run on the TCR CDR3. Via MiXCR, TCRdb re-called the multiplex PCR reads, giving one row per CDR3 protein. The table shows around 390,000 distinct CDR3 sequences, with around 15% occurring only once. The data stem from a study of T cells in Graves' hyperthyroidism and ophthalmopathy. The sample consisted of blood. This receptor was identified in a woman younger than 45 with Graves' ophthalmopathy.

The CDR3 coding sequence is TGCGCCAGCAGCCAAGAAGGTGATTTGGCTTATGGCTACACCTTC. As protein: CASSQEGDLAYGYTF. The chain recombines TRBV4-1 with TRBJ1-2; D remains ambiguous. This CDR3 region has 15 residues. V lost 0 bases to trimming and J lost 5 bases, with 13 bases between them. The germline CDR1 and CDR2 sequences are MGHRA and YSYEKL.